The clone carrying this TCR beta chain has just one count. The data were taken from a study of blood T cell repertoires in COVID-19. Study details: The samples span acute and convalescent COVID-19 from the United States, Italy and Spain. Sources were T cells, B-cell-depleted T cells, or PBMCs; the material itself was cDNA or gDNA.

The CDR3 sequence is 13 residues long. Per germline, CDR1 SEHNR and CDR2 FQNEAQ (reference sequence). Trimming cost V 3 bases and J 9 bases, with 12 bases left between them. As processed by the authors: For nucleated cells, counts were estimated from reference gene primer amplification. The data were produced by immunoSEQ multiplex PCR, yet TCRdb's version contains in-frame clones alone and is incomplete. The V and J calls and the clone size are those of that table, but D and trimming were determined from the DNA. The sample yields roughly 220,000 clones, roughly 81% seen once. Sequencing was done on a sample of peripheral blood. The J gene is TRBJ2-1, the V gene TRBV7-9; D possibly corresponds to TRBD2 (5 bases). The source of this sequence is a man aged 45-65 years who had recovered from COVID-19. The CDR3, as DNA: TGTGCCAGCAGCTTTTACTCGGGGAGTGAGCAGTTCTTC. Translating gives CASSFYSGSEQFF.